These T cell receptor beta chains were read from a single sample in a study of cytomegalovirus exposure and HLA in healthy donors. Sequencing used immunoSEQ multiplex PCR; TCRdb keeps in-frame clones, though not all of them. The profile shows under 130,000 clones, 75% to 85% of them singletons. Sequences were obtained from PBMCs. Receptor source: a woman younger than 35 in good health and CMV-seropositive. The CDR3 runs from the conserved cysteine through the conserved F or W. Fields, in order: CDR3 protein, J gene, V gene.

CDR3: CASSSLTSPDNEQFF; J: TRBJ2-1; V: TRBV6-5
CDR3: CASSFPGGSGELFF; J: TRBJ2-2; V: TRBV28
CDR3: CASSLSYFEAFF; J: TRBJ1-1; V: TRBV11-2
CDR3: CASSQEFGQGSSEAFF; J: TRBJ1-1; V: TRBV14
CDR3: CASSPWGEQETQYF; J: TRBJ2-5; V: TRBV7-6
CDR3: CASSPWPKREIGNEQFF; J: TRBJ2-1; V: TRBV4-1
CDR3: CAWSTGMNTEAFF; J: TRBJ1-1; V: TRBV30
CDR3: CASSRVINEKLFF; J: TRBJ1-4; V: TRBV25-1
CDR3: CASSLDGDYGYTF; J: TRBJ1-2; V: TRBV28
CDR3: CATSRTVAKNIQYF; J: TRBJ2-4; V: TRBV15
CDR3: CALPCSGVGEQFF; J: TRBJ2-1; V: TRBV10-2
CDR3: CASSLGLSNSGNTIYF; J: TRBJ1-3; V: TRBV7-6
CDR3: CASSRTGQGRNSPLHF; J: TRBJ1-6; V: TRBV14
CDR3: CASSLGAGGYGYTF; J: TRBJ1-2; V: TRBV7-3
CDR3: CASSLALGQGYADTQYF; J: TRBJ2-3; V: TRBV5-1
CDR3: CSVEREYSYNEQFF; J: TRBJ2-1; V: TRBV29-1
CDR3: CATSRPGTGENTIYF; J: TRBJ1-3; V: TRBV15
CDR3: CASSQVKAGVSTDTQYF; J: TRBJ2-3; V: TRBV4-1
CDR3: CASSDGTAGPFTYEQYF; J: .; V: TRBV5-6
CDR3: CASSQTGVGQPQHF; J: TRBJ1-5; V: TRBV5-1
CDR3: CASSSRLAGGNEQFF; J: TRBJ2-1; V: TRBV7-2
CDR3: CASSFSGNTEAFF; J: TRBJ1-1; V: TRBV7-2
CDR3: CASSLVAGSSYTEAFF; J: TRBJ1-1; V: TRBV5-6